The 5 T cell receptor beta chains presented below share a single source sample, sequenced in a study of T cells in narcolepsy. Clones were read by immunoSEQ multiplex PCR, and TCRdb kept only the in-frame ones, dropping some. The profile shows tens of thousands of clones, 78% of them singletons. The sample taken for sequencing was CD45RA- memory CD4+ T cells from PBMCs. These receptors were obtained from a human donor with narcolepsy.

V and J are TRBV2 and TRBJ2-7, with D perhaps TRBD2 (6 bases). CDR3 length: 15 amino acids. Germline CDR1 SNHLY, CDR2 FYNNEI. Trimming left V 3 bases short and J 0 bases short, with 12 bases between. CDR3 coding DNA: TGTGCCAGCAGTGACCGCGGGATTTTCTCCTACGAGCAGTACTTC. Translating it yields CASSDRGIFSYEQYF.

The CDR3 region is CASSPSGQFENEQFF. The DNA for the CDR3 is TGTGCCAGCTCACCTTCCGGACAGTTCGAGAATGAGCAGTTCTTC. The chain recombines TRBV18 with TRBJ2-1; TRBD1 is a possible D gene (6 bases). Germline values: CDR1 KGHSH, CDR2 LQKENI. The CDR3 is 15 amino acids. V shed 3 bases and J shed 7 bases, with 16 bases lying between them. Variable domain in full (rest from reference TRBV18 and TRBJ2-1): NAGVMQNPRHLVRRRGQEARLRCSPMKGHSHVYWYRQLPEEGLKFMVYLQKENIIDESGMPKERFSAEFPKEGPSILRIQQVVRGDSAAYFCASSPSGQFENEQFFGPGTRLTVL.

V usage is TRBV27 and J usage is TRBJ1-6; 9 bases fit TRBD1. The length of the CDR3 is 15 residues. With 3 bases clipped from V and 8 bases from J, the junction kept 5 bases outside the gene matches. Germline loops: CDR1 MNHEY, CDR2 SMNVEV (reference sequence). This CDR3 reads CASSFTGTGYSPLHF. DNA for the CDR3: TGTGCCAGCAGTTTTACCGGGACAGGGTATTCACCCCTCCACTTT.

The CDR3 coding sequence is TGTGCCAGCAGCGTAGGGGACACGTCCTCCTACGAGCAGTACTTC. Protein product: CASSVGDTSSYEQYF. The rearrangement links TRBV9 to TRBJ2-7, with D maybe TRBD1 (6 bases). V was cut by 0 bases and J by 0 bases, with 10 bases left in between. The CDR3 loop spans 15 amino acids. Germline CDR1 is SGDLS and CDR2 is YYNGEE.

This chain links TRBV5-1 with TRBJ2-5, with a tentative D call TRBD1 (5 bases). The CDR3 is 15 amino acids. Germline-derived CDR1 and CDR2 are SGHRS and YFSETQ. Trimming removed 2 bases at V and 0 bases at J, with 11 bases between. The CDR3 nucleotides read TGCGCCAGCAGCTTTGACAGTCGGTACCAAGAGACCCAGTACTTC. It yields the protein CASSFDSRYQETQYF.